This record covers a single TCR beta chain. What it recognizes is unknown. These data belong to a study of OX40 agonist ivuxolimab in advanced cancers. Study-wide background: An agonistic anti-OX40 (CD134) antibody, ivuxolimab, was used to treat the patients. Hepatocellular carcinoma, melanoma, renal cell or head and neck cancer was diagnosed in the dose-escalation patients. Overall study findings and caveats: Clonal expansion among partial responders at 0.1-3.0 mg/kg ranked near the lowest. The CD4+ and CD8+ T cells in the blood had expanded clonally by week 6 at 0.1 to 3.0 mg/kg.

Method: immunoSEQ multiplex PCR; TCRdb's copy keeps in-frame clones and lacks some. The sample has 100,000 or so clones; about nine tenths are singletons. Losses at the gene ends were 1 base for V and 3 bases for J; bases not matched to a gene: 4. Germline V gives CDR1 SGHTA, CDR2 FQGNSA. CDR3 length: 15 amino acids. This sequence was found in an adult with an advanced solid tumor such as melanoma, head and neck, liver or kidney cancer. Sequencing used CD4+ or CD8+ T cells sorted from blood, obtained in a trial of the OX40 agonist ivuxolimab. V is TRBV7-2 and J is TRBJ2-3; 7 positions agree with TRBD2. The CDR3 here is CASSLGERGTDTQYF. In DNA, the CDR3 is TGTGCCAGCAGCTTAGGGGAGCGGGGAACAGATACGCAGTATTTT.